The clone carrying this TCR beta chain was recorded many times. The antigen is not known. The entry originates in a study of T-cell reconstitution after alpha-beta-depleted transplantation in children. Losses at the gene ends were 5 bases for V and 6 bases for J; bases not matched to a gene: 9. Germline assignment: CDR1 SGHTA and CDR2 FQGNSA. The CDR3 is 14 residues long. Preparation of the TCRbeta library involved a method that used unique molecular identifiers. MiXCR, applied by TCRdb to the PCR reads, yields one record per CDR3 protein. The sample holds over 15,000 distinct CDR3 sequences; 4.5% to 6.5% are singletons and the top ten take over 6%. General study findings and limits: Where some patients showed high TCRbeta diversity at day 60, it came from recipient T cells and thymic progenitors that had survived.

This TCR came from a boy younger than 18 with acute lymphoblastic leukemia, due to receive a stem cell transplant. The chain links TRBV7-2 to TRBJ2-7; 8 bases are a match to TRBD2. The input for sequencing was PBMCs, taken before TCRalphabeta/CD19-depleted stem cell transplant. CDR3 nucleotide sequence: TGTGCCAGCAGCATGGGACTAGTAAGGAGCGAGCAGTACTTC. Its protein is CASSMGLVRSEQYF.